A single sample is the source of the 28 T cell receptor beta chains below, sequenced in a study of T cells in Graves' hyperthyroidism and ophthalmopathy. There were TCR beta CDR3 regions amplified from RNA transcripts. The TCR CDR3 was amplified in a first-round RT-PCR using the HTBI primer set. TCRdb re-called the multiplex PCR reads through MiXCR, storing one row per CDR3 protein. The sample holds approximately 410,000 distinct CDR3 sequences, approximately 14% seen once. Sequencing was carried out using blood. These receptors were taken from a woman younger than 35 with Graves' hyperthyroidism.

This clonotype showed up many times. V is TRBV7-9 and J is TRBJ2-1; D gene ambiguous. Trimming took 4 bases from V and 1 from J, leaving 17 bases between them. In germline, CDR1 is SEHNR, CDR2 FQNEAQ (reference sequence). The CDR3 extends over 17 amino acids. This chain's CDR3 is CASSSSHLGRSYNEQFF. DNA of the CDR3: TGTGCCAGCAGCTCAAGCCATCTAGGGCGGTCCTACAATGAGCAGTTCTTC.

J is TRBJ1-4 and V is TRBV6-1; TRBD1 matches 7 bases. CDR1 and CDR2 from the germline V gene are MNHNS and SASEGT. This CDR3 is built from 14 residues. J gave up 4 bases and V 6 bases, and 5 bases lay outside the gene matches. CDR3 loop: CASSPDRNNEKLFF. The CDR3 DNA follows: TGTGCCAGCAGCCCGGACAGGAATAATGAAAAACTGTTTTTT.

The chain carries TRBV29-1 and TRBJ2-3; D is possibly TRBD1 or TRBD2 (5 bases each). The CDR3 extends over 13 amino acids. Germline V gives CDR1 SQVTM, CDR2 ANQGSEA. Trimming stripped 6 bases from V and 4 bases from J, with 14 bases between. CDR3: CSVGTRHSDTQYF. The CDR3 region has the DNA TGCAGCGTCGGGACGCGACACTCAGATACGCAGTATTTT.

This clonotype appeared a few times. The chain couples TRBV9 to TRBJ2-1; D remains ambiguous. Trimming took off 0 bases at V and 0 bases at J, with 10 bases between the two ends. The CDR3 contains 16 residues. Germline V gene lookup returns CDR1 SGDLS and CDR2 YYNGEE. The DNA of the CDR3 is TGTGCCAGCAGCGTAGCGGCGGCCGGCTCCTACAATGAGCAGTTCTTC. Amino acid sequence: CASSVAAAGSYNEQFF.

In this sample, this clonotype turned up many times. This rearrangement joins TRBV6-5 to TRBJ2-5; possible D gene TRBD1, 5 bases. The germline CDR1 and CDR2 sequences are MNHEY and SVGAGI. The CDR3 runs 16 residues. The V and J ends lost 1 base and 5 bases respectively, with 17 bases between them. CDR3 nucleotide sequence: TGTGCCAGCAGTTACTTGGGGCCAGTTTCGATGGAGACCCAGTACTTC. Translated: CASSYLGPVSMETQYF.

This clonotype was picked up many times. The chain is built from TRBV28 and TRBJ2-5, with TRBD2 matching 8 bases. Trimming took 6 bases from V and 5 from J; bases not matched to a gene: 8. CDR1 and CDR2 from the germline V gene are MDHEN and SYDVKM. This CDR3 comprises 14 residues. The CDR3 region has the DNA TGTGCCAGCAGCGATAGCGGGATCCCCGAGACCCAGTACTTC. Translating it yields CASSDSGIPETQYF.

This clonotype came up many times. The rearrangement joins TRBV12-3 or TRBV12-4 to TRBJ1-1; 9 bases fit TRBD1. CDR3 size: 14 residues. Germline trimming cut 8 bases from V and 1 base from J; bases unmatched to any gene: 5. The CDR3 DNA reads TGTGCCAGCGCGGGGGACAGGGCGAACACTGAAGCTTTCTTT. It yields the protein CASAGDRANTEAFF.

This chain connects TRBV6-1 to TRBJ2-7, with 7 nucleotides matching TRBD1. The V segment lost 6 bases and the J segment 1 base; nucleotides outside the gene matches: 9. The CDR3 covers 15 residues. Germline V lookup: CDR1 MNHNS, CDR2 SASEGT. CDR3 DNA: TGTGCCAGCAGGGACCCCGGGACAGATTCCTACGAGCAGTACTTC. Translated, it gives CASRDPGTDSYEQYF.

This clonotype was observed at least ten times. The chain combines TRBV6-2 or TRBV6-3 with TRBJ2-7, with D tentatively TRBD1 (5 bases). V lost 2 bases and J lost 2, with 10 bases in between. Germline V lookup: CDR1 MNHEY, CDR2 SVGEGT. The CDR3 covers 14 residues. CDR3 DNA sequence: TGTGCCAGCAGTTACGATAGGGGAACCTACGAGCAGTACTTC. Protein sequence: CASSYDRGTYEQYF.

The table lists this clonotype with many counts. The chain joins TRBV3-1 to TRBJ2-5, with 13 bases fitting TRBD2. Unmatched junction bases numbered 4, after V lost 1 base and J lost 2 bases. Germline V CDR1 and CDR2: LGHDT, YNNKEL (reference sequence). The CDR3 consists of 17 residues. CDR3 in DNA: TGTGCCAGCAGCCAAGGGACTAGCGGGAGAAGTCAAGAGACCCAGTACTTC. This codes for CASSQGTSGRSQETQYF.

This clonotype was seen repeatedly, ten times or more. The rearrangement links TRBV7-9 to TRBJ2-3; D unclear. V lost 5 bases, J lost 3 bases, and 9 bases lay in between. Germline lookup yields CDR1 SEHNR and CDR2 FQNEAQ (reference sequence). This CDR3 comprises 13 residues. CDR3 sequence (DNA): TGTGCCAGCAGCGTTATAGCAACAGATACGCAGTATTTT. Translation: CASSVIATDTQYF.

This clonotype was picked up a small number of times. The chain is built from TRBV30 and TRBJ2-5; 14 bases line up with TRBD2. Germline V lookup: CDR1 GTSNPN, CDR2 SVGIG (reference sequence). The ends lost 2 bases at V and 4 bases at J; junction bases unmatched: 9. The CDR3 length is 17 residues. CDR3 in amino acids: CAWSPTGLAGVGETQYF. In DNA, the CDR3 is TGTGCCTGGAGTCCAACGGGACTAGCGGGAGTAGGAGAGACCCAGTACTTC. The variable domain in full, completed from reference TRBV30 and TRBJ2-5, reads SQTIHQWPATLVQPVGSPLSLECTVEGTSNPNLYWYRQAAGRGLQLLFYSVGIGQISSEVPQNLSASRPQDRQFILSSKKLLLSDSGFYLCAWSPTGLAGVGETQYFGPGTRLLVL.

This clonotype was recorded at least ten times. CDR3 sequence: CATLSLGGSYGYTF. The CDR3 bases are TGTGCCACACTTAGCCTGGGGGGCAGCTATGGCTACACCTTC. J is TRBJ1-2 and V is TRBV2, with TRBD1 as a possible D gene (6 bases). Per the germline V gene, CDR1 is SNHLY and CDR2 is FYNNEI. V was pared by 10 bases and J by 4 bases, with 19 bases between. This CDR3 is 14 amino acids long. The full variable domain, rest sourced from reference TRBV2 and TRBJ1-2, is EPEVTQTPSHQVTQMGQEVILRCVPISNHLYFYWYRQILGQKVEFLVSFYNNEISEKSEIFDDQFSVERPDGSNFTLKIRSTKLEDSAMYFCATLSLGGSYGYTFGSGTRLTVV.

A few counts support this clonotype. V and J are TRBV19 and TRBJ1-2, with TRBD1 matching over 7 bases. The germline V gene has CDR1 LNHDA and CDR2 SQIVND (reference sequence). J was trimmed by 1 base and V by 5 bases; bases with no gene match: 10. CDR3 length: 16 residues. CDR3 amino acids: CASSSHSGQHNYGYTF. The DNA for the CDR3 is TGTGCCAGTAGTTCACATTCGGGACAGCATAACTATGGCTACACCTTC.

This clonotype was seen ten or more times. Written as DNA, the CDR3 is TGTGCCAGCAGCCCATCTCTGCAGGGGGTGGGCACTGAAGCTTTCTTT. It yields the protein CASSPSLQGVGTEAFF. The chain joins TRBV7-6 to TRBJ1-1; TRBD1 matches at 7 bases. The V gene end was trimmed by 5 bases and the J gene end by 4 bases; junction bases not matched to a gene: 13. The CDR3 runs 16 residues. Germline lookup yields CDR1 SGHVS and CDR2 FNYEAQ.

This clonotype came up a few times. J is TRBJ2-5 and V is TRBV15, with D tentatively TRBD2 (6 bases). Trimming left V 5 bases short and J 1 base short, with 8 bases between. Germline CDR1 reads LNHNV; CDR2 reads YYDKDF (reference sequence). This CDR3 region has 13 residues. CDR3 protein: CATSLGGQETQYF. CDR3 bases: TGTGCCACCAGCCTCGGGGGCCAAGAGACCCAGTACTTC. Filled out from reference TRBV15 and TRBJ2-5, the complete variable domain reads DAMVIQNPRYQVTQFGKPVTLSCSQTLNHNVMYWYQQKSSQAPKLLFHYYDKDFNNEADTPDNFQSRRPNTSFCFLDIRSPGLGDTAMYLCATSLGGQETQYFGPGTRLLVL.

This clonotype has only a few counts. The chain uses TRBV4-2 and TRBJ2-1; 16 nucleotides match TRBD2. CDR3 size: 20 residues. Germline-derived CDR1 and CDR2 are LGHNA and YNFKEQ. The V and J ends lost 4 bases and 2 bases, in that order; junction bases with no gene match: 11. The CDR3 DNA is TGTGCCAGCAGCCGACACCTGGGACTAGCGGGAGGGGTAACCTACAATGAGCAGTTCTTC. Residues: CASSRHLGLAGGVTYNEQFF.

This clonotype was recorded at least ten times. V and J are TRBV28 and TRBJ2-7; TRBD2 aligns across 12 bases. This CDR3 region has 14 residues. The V gene's germline CDR1 is MDHEN and CDR2 SYDVKM. J gave up 5 bases and V 7 bases, and 6 bases lay outside the gene matches. The CDR3 DNA follows: TGTGCCAGCATTCAACTAGCGGGAGGCCACGAGCAGTACTTC. This encodes CASIQLAGGHEQYF.

The genes are TRBV27 and TRBJ2-1, with D possibly being TRBD1 or TRBD2 (5 bases each). Deletions cut 3 bases from V and 10 bases from J, with 16 bases between. In germline, CDR1 is MNHEY, CDR2 SMNVEV (reference sequence). The CDR3 length is 14 residues. The CDR3 DNA sequence: TGTGCCAGCAGTTTTCGCCTGGGGACGGAGGAGCAGTTCTTC. It is translated as CASSFRLGTEEQFF.

Many counts were recorded for this clonotype. The chain couples TRBV2 to TRBJ2-3, with TRBD2 matching over 9 bases. The CDR3 loop spans 13 amino acids. CDR1 and CDR2 from the germline V gene are SNHLY and FYNNEI. V shed 11 bases, J shed 0 bases, and the junction held 3 bases outside the gene matches. The CDR3 coding sequence is TGTGCCGGTGGACTAGCGAGCACAGATACGCAGTATTTT. This sequence encodes CAGGLASTDTQYF.

This clonotype was detected many times. The chain is built from TRBV9 and TRBJ2-1, with TRBD2 identical over 13 bases. The J segment lost 9 bases and the V segment lost 3 bases, leaving 6 bases of the junction unmatched. This CDR3 has 15 residues. Germline V gene sequence: CDR1 SGDLS, CDR2 YYNGEE. CDR3 bases: TGTGCCAGCAGCGCCACCGGGACTAGCGGGATTGAGCAGTTCTTC. Amino acids: CASSATGTSGIEQFF.

This clonotype was observed a handful of times. The chain has TRBV11-3 and TRBJ2-3; D gene unclear. V lost 1 base and J lost 0, with 11 bases in between. This CDR3 region has 16 residues. Germline loops: CDR1 SGHNT, CDR2 YENEEA. The CDR3 DNA is TGTGCCAGCAGCTTAGTGACAACTACTAGCACAGATACGCAGTATTTT. Protein product: CASSLVTTTSTDTQYF.

This clonotype came up many times. The CDR3 DNA reads as TGTGCCAGCAGTTTTAGCTTTGGACAGGGGATCTCCTACGAGCAGTACTTC. Its translation: CASSFSFGQGISYEQYF. The rearrangement joins TRBV12-3 or TRBV12-4 to TRBJ2-7; TRBD1 matches at 9 bases. The CDR3 has 17 residues. V shed 3 bases and J 0 bases; nucleotides not matched to a gene: 9.

Concerning this clonotype itself: This may be a read error: a much more frequent sequence differs by one nucleotide. The J gene is TRBJ2-1, the V gene TRBV7-2, with D possibly being TRBD2 (5 bases). The CDR3 totals 14 residues. V was clipped by 5 bases and J by 9 bases, with 17 bases between them. Germline values: CDR1 SGHTA, CDR2 FQGNSA. CDR3: CASSPKHGGAEQFF. CDR3 in DNA: TGTGCCAGCAGCCCAAAGCACGGAGGTGCTGAGCAGTTCTTC.

This clonotype was recorded many times. The V gene is TRBV18, the J gene TRBJ1-5; D gene uncertain. The CDR3 is 13 residues long. V dropped 2 bases and J dropped 4 bases, with 6 bases sitting between them. Germline CDR1 reads KGHSH; CDR2 reads LQKENI. Here the CDR3 DNA reads TGTGCCAGCTCACCAGGAGAGAATCAGCCCCAGCATTTT. Encoded protein: CASSPGENQPQHF.

This clonotype was recorded many times. For the CDR3, the DNA is TGTGCCAGCAGCTTTATCCCGGCCTTGACAGATACGCAGTATTTT. Protein: CASSFIPALTDTQYF. The chain employs TRBV7-8 and TRBJ2-3; D ambiguous. V shed 3 bases and J shed 3 bases, with 13 bases lying between them. CDR1 and CDR2 (germline): SGHVS, FQNEAQ. The CDR3 is made up of 15 amino acids.

In this sample, this clonotype turned up many times. The V gene is TRBV7-9, the J gene TRBJ2-7, with D uncertain. Per the germline V gene, CDR1 is SEHNR and CDR2 is FQNEAQ (reference sequence). The V end was cut by 3 bases, the J end by 5 bases, with 14 bases between. CDR3 length equals 14 residues. The CDR3 region is CASSFRQTADEQYF. The DNA for the CDR3 is TGTGCCAGCAGCTTTCGGCAAACCGCGGACGAGCAGTACTTC.

At least ten counts were recorded for this clonotype. The V and J genes are TRBV7-9 and TRBJ2-1; perhaps TRBD1 as D (6 bases). This CDR3 has 12 amino acids. From germline, CDR1 is SEHNR and CDR2 FQNEAQ (reference sequence). V lost 6 bases and J lost 9, with 12 bases in between. DNA of the CDR3: TGTGCCAGCAGAACAGGGTCGGGTGAGCAGTTCTTC. Its protein is CASRTGSGEQFF.